This T cell receptor beta chain was sequenced for a study of vaccination and CD4 T cells after COVID-19. In the case of this clonotype: Its specificity is not known.

Germline V lookup: CDR1 MNHEY, CDR2 SVGAGI. J was trimmed by 14 bases and V by 4 bases; bases with no gene match: 12. The CDR3 is made up of 14 amino acids. The Oncomine TCR Beta short-read assay generated sequence data from the DNA of cultured CD4+ T cells. TCRdb re-called the PCR reads with MiXCR, one entry per CDR3 protein. The sample has 7,500 to 9,500 distinct CDR3 sequences, roughly 23% seen once; the top ten hold roughly 9.2%. Regarding treatment: approximately 11-day PBMC culture with coronavirus spike peptide pools or control peptides (ViraFEST assay). Wells that each held 1.5 million to 2 million PBMCs were cultured with 8 to 10 IU/ml IL-2 and about 10 ug/ml peptide pools.

The clonotype was recovered from a human donor who had recovered from COVID-19. The sequencing here drew on CD4+ T cells from blood, cultured in vitro, taken after SARS-CoV-2 vaccination. V usage is TRBV6-5 and J usage is TRBJ2-2, with 8 bases lining up with TRBD2. CDR3 sequence reads: CASSSDAGGRPLFF. The DNA of the CDR3 is TGTGCCAGCAGTTCAGACGCGGGGGGCCGCCCCCTGTTTTTT.